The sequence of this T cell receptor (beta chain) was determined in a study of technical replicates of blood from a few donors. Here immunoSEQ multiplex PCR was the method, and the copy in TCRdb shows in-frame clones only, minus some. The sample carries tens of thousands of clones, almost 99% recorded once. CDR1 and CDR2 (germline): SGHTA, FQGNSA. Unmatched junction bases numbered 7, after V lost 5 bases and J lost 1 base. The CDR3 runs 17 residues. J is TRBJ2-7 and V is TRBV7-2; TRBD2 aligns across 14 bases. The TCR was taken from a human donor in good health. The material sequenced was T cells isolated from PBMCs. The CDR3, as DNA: TGTGCCAGCAGCCTGGGGACTAGCGGGAGTAGGTCCTACGAGCAGTACTTC. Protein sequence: CASSLGTSGSRSYEQYF.